This TCR beta chain was retrieved from a study of blood T cells in healthy people across ages. This clonotype was detected only a few times. No antigen is known for it. Alongside a J-beta primer mix, a sample-barcoded 5' primer served in a second PCR lasting about 6 to 12 cycles. TCRdb re-called the 5' RACE reads through MiXCR, storing one row per CDR3 protein. The sample has roughly 1.5 million distinct CDR3 sequences; 35% to 45% are singletons. Study findings and constraints: Expanded clonotype shifts may have been confounded, as the donors had an unknown CMV status. Long-lived donors exceeded aged donors in naive CD4+ cells and diversity.

CDR1 and CDR2 (germline): SQVTM, ANQGSEA. The CDR3 is made up of 13 amino acids. V lost 4 bases to trimming and J lost 7 bases; unmatched junction nucleotides: 7. Sequencing input: blood. This TCR was recovered from a woman aged 18-29 years in good health. The rearrangement uses TRBV29-1 and TRBJ1-5; 7 bases match TRBD1. The DNA of the CDR3 is TGCAGCGTTGGGAGGGGGCTGGGACAGCCCCAGCATTTT. This encodes CSVGRGLGQPQHF.